Sequencing of this T cell receptor (beta chain) was carried out in a study of blood T cell repertoires in COVID-19. TCRdb's table, derived via immunoSEQ multiplex PCR, lists solely in-frame clones and lacks some. The sample contains approximately 79,000 clones, 75% to 90% of which appear only once. J gave up 3 bases and V 7 bases, and 7 bases lay outside the gene matches. This CDR3 spans 15 amino acids. Looked up from germline, CDR1 is LNHDA and CDR2 is SQIVND (reference sequence). The sample taken for sequencing was peripheral blood. The receptor's source is a man in his sixties with acute or convalescent COVID-19. The V gene is TRBV19, the J gene TRBJ1-5, with TRBD1 identical over 9 bases. CDR3 sequence: CASTPDRGYNQPQHF. CDR3 in DNA: TGTGCCAGTACCCCGGACAGGGGCTACAATCAGCCCCAGCATTTT.